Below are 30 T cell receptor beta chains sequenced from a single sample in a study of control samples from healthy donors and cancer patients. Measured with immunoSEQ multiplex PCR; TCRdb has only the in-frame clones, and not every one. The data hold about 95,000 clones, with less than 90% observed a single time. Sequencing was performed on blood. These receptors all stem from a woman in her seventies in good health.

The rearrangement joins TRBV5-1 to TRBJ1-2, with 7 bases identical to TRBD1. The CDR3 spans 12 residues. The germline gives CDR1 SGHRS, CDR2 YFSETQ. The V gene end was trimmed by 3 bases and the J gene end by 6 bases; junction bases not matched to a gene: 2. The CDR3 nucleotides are TGCGCCAGCAGCTCCGACAGGGATGGCTACACCTTC. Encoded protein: CASSSDRDGYTF. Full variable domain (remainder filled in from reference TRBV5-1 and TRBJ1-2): KAGVTQTPRYLIKTRGQQVTLSCSPISGHRSVSWYQQTPGQGLQFLFEYFSETQRNKGNFPGRFSGRQFSNSRSEMNVSTLELGDSALYLCASSSDRDGYTFGSGTRLTVV.

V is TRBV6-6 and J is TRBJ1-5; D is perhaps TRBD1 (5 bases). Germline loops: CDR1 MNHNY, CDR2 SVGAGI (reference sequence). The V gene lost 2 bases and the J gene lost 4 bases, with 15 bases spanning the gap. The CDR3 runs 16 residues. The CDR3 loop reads CASSYLQGGGNQPQHF. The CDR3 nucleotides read TGTGCCAGCAGTTACCTCCAGGGAGGTGGGAATCAGCCCCAGCATTTT.

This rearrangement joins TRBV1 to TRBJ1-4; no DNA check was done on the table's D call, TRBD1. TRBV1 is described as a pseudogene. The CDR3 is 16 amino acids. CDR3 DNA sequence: TGCACCAGCAGCCACCCCCAGGGGTGTGAGAATGAAAAACTGTTTTTT. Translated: CTSSHPQGCENEKLFF.

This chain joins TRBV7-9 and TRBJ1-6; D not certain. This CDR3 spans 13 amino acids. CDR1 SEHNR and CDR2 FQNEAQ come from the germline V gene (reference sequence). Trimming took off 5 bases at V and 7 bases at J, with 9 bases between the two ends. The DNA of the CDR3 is TGTGCCAGCAGCAGCCTAGAAAATTCACCCCTCCACTTT. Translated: CASSSLENSPLHF.

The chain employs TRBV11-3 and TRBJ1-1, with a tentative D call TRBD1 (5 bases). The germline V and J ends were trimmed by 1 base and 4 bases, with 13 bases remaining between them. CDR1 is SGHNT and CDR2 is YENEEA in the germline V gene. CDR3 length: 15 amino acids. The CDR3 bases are TGTGCCAGCAGCTTAGGGGGGGGAGCAGGCACTGAAGCTTTCTTT. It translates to CASSLGGGAGTEAFF.

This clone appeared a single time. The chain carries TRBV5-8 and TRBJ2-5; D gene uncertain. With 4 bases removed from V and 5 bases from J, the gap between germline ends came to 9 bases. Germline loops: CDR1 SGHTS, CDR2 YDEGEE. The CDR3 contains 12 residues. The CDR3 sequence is CASSTLKETQYF. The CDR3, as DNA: TGTGCCAGCAGCACGCTGAAGGAGACCCAGTACTTC.

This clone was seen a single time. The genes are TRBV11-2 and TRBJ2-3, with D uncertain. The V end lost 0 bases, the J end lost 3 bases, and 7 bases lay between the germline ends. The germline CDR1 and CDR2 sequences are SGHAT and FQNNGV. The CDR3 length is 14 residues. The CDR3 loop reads CASSLDLGTDTQYF. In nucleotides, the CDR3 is TGTGCCAGCAGCTTAGATCTGGGGACAGATACGCAGTATTTT.

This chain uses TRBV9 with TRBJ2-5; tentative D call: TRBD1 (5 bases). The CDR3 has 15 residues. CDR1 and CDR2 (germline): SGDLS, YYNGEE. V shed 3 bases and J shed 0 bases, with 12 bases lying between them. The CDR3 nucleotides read TGTGCCAGCAGCGCCCGGACAACAGACCAAGAGACCCAGTACTTC. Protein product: CASSARTTDQETQYF.

The DNA for the CDR3 is TGCGCCAGCAGCCTAACTAGTTATGAGCAGTTCTTC. It yields the protein CASSLTSYEQFF. This chain connects TRBV5-1 to TRBJ2-1; D possibly corresponds to TRBD2 (5 bases). Trimming cost V 4 bases and J 8 bases, with 10 bases left between them. CDR1 is SGHRS and CDR2 is YFSETQ in the germline V gene. The CDR3 consists of 12 residues.

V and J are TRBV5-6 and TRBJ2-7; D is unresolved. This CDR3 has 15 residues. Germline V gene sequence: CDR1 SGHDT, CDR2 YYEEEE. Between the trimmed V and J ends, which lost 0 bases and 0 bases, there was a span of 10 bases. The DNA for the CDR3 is TGTGCCAGCAGCTTGGGTCCGGGCCCCTCCTACGAGCAGTACTTC. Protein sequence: CASSLGPGPSYEQYF.

The CDR3 region has the DNA TGTGCCAGCAACACCAGGGGGCTTCAGCCCCAGCATTTT. Amino acid sequence: CASNTRGLQPQHF. This chain joins TRBV6-1 and TRBJ1-5, with 8 bases fitting TRBD1. Unmatched junction bases numbered 5, after V lost 7 bases and J lost 6 bases. CDR3 size: 13 residues. Germline loops: CDR1 MNHNS, CDR2 SASEGT.

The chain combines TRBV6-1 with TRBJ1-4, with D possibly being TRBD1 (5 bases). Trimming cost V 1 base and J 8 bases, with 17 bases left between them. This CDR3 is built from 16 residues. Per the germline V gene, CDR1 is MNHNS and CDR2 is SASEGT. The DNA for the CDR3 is TGTGCCAGCAGTGAAGGGACACTACGTTACGGGGAAAAACTGTTTTTT. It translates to CASSEGTLRYGEKLFF.

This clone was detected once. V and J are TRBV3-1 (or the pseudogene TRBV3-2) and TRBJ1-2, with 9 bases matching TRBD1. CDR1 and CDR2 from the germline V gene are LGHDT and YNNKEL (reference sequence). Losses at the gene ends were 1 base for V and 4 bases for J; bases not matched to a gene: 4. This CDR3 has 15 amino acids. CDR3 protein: CASSQAGTGPYGYTF. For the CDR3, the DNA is TGTGCCAGCAGCCAAGCAGGGACAGGGCCCTATGGCTACACCTTC.

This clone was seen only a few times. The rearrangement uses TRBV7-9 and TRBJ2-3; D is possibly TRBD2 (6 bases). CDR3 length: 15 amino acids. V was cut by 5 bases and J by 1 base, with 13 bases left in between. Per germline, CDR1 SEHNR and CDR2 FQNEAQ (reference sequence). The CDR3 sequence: CASSRSGGGTDTQYF. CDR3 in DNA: TGTGCCAGCAGCCGTAGCGGAGGGGGCACAGATACGCAGTATTTT.

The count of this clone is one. CDR3 protein: CARQAPYSNQPQHF. Written as DNA, the CDR3 is TGTGCCAGACAGGCTCCGTATAGCAATCAGCCCCAGCATTTT. The chain is built from TRBV10-3 and TRBJ1-5, with a possible D match to TRBD1 (6 bases). Germline values: CDR1 ENHRY, CDR2 SYGVKD. The CDR3 runs 14 residues. With 10 bases removed from V and 0 bases from J, the gap between germline ends came to 13 bases.

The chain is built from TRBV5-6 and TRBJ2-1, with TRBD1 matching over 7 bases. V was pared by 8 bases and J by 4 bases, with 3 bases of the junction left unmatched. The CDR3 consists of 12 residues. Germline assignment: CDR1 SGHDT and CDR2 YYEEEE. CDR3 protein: CASGTDYNEQFF. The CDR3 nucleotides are TGTGCCAGTGGGACAGATTACAATGAGCAGTTCTTC.

The CDR3 DNA reads TGTGCCAGCAGTTTTCGTGACGACACTGAAGCTTTCTTT. This encodes CASSFRDDTEAFF. This rearrangement joins TRBV6-5 to TRBJ1-1; D gene unclear. This CDR3 has 13 amino acids. CDR1 and CDR2 (germline): MNHEY, SVGAGI. Trimming removed 4 bases from V and 3 bases from J, with 9 bases in between.

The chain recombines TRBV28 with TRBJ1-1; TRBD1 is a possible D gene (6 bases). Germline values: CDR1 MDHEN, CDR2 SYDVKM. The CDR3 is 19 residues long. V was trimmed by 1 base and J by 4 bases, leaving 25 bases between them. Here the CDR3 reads CASSLYGGRGSGGGTEAFF. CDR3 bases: TGTGCCAGCAGTTTATATGGTGGGAGGGGGAGCGGGGGGGGCACTGAAGCTTTCTTT.

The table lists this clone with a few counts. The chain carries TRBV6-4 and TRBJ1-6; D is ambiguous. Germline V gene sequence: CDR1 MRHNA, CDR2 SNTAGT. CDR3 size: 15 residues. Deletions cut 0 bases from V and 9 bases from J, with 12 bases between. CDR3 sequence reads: CASSDSGSRPSPLHF. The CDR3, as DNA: TGTGCCAGCAGTGACTCCGGGTCGCGTCCTTCACCCCTCCACTTT.

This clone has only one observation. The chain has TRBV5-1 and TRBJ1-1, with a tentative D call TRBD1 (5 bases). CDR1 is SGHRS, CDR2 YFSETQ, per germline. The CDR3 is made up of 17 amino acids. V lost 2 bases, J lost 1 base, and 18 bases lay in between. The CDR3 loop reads CASSLTRDGVGNTEAFF. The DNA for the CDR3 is TGCGCCAGCAGCTTAACCCGGGACGGAGTGGGGAACACTGAAGCTTTCTTT.

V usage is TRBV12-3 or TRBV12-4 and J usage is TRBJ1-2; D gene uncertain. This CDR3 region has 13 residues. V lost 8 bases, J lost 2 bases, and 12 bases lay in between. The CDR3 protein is CASGKALNYGYTF. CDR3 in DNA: TGTGCCAGCGGGAAGGCTCTCAACTATGGCTACACCTTC.

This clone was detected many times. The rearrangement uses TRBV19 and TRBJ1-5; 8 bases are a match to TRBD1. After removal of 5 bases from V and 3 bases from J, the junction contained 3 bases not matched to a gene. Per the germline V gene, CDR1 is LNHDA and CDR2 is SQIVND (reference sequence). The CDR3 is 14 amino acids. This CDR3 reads CASSGQGNNQPQHF. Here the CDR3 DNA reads TGTGCCAGTAGTGGACAGGGAAACAATCAGCCCCAGCATTTT.

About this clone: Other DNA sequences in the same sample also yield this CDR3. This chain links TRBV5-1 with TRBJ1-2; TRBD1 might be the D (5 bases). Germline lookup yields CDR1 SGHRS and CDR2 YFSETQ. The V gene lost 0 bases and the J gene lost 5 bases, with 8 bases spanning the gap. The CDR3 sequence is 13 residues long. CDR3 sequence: CASSLEGSYGYTF. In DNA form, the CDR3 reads TGCGCCAGCAGCTTGGAGGGGTCATATGGCTACACCTTC.

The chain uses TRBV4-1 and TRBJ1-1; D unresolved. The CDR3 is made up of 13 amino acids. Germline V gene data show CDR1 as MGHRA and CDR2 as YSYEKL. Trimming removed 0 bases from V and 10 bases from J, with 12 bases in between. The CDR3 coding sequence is TGCGCCAGCAGCCAAGATCTGAGGCTTGGAGCTTTCTTT. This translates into CASSQDLRLGAFF.

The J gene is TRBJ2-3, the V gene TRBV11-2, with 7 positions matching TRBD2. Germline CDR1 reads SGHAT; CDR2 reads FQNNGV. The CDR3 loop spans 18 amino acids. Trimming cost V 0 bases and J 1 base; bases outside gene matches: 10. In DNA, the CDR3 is TGTGCCAGCAGCTTAGATGGGCTAGCGGTGGGTGGCACAGATACGCAGTATTTT. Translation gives CASSLDGLAVGGTDTQYF.

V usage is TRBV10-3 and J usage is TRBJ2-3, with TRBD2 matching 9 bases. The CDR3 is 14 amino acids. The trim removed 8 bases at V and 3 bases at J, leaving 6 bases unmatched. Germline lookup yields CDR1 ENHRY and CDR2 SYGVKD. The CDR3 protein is CAIGAGGPTDTQYF. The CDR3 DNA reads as TGTGCCATCGGGGCGGGAGGGCCGACAGATACGCAGTATTTT.

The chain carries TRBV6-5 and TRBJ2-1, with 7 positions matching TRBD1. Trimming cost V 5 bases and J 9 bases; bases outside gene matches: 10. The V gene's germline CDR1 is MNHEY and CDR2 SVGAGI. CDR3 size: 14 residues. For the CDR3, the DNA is TGTGCCAGCAGTAAGTCGACAGGGCTGGTTGAGCAGTTCTTC. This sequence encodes CASSKSTGLVEQFF.

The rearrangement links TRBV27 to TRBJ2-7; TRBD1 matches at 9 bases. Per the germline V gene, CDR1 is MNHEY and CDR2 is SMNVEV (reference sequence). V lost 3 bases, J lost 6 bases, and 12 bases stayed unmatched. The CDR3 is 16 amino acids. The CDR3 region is CASSFLASGQGFEQYF. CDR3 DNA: TGTGCCAGCAGTTTCTTAGCGTCGGGACAGGGTTTCGAGCAGTACTTC.

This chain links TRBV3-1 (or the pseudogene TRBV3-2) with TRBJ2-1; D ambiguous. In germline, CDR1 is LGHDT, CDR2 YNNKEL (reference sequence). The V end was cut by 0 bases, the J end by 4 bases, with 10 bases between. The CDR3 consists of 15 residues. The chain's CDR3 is CASSQDSRRYNEQFF. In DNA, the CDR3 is TGTGCCAGCAGCCAAGACTCTCGGCGGTACAATGAGCAGTTCTTC.

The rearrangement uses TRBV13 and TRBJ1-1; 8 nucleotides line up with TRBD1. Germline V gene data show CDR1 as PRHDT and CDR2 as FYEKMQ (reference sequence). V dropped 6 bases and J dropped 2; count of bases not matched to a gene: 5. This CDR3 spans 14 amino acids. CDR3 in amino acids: CASSHQGANTEAFF. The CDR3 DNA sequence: TGTGCCAGCAGTCATCAGGGGGCTAACACTGAAGCTTTCTTT.